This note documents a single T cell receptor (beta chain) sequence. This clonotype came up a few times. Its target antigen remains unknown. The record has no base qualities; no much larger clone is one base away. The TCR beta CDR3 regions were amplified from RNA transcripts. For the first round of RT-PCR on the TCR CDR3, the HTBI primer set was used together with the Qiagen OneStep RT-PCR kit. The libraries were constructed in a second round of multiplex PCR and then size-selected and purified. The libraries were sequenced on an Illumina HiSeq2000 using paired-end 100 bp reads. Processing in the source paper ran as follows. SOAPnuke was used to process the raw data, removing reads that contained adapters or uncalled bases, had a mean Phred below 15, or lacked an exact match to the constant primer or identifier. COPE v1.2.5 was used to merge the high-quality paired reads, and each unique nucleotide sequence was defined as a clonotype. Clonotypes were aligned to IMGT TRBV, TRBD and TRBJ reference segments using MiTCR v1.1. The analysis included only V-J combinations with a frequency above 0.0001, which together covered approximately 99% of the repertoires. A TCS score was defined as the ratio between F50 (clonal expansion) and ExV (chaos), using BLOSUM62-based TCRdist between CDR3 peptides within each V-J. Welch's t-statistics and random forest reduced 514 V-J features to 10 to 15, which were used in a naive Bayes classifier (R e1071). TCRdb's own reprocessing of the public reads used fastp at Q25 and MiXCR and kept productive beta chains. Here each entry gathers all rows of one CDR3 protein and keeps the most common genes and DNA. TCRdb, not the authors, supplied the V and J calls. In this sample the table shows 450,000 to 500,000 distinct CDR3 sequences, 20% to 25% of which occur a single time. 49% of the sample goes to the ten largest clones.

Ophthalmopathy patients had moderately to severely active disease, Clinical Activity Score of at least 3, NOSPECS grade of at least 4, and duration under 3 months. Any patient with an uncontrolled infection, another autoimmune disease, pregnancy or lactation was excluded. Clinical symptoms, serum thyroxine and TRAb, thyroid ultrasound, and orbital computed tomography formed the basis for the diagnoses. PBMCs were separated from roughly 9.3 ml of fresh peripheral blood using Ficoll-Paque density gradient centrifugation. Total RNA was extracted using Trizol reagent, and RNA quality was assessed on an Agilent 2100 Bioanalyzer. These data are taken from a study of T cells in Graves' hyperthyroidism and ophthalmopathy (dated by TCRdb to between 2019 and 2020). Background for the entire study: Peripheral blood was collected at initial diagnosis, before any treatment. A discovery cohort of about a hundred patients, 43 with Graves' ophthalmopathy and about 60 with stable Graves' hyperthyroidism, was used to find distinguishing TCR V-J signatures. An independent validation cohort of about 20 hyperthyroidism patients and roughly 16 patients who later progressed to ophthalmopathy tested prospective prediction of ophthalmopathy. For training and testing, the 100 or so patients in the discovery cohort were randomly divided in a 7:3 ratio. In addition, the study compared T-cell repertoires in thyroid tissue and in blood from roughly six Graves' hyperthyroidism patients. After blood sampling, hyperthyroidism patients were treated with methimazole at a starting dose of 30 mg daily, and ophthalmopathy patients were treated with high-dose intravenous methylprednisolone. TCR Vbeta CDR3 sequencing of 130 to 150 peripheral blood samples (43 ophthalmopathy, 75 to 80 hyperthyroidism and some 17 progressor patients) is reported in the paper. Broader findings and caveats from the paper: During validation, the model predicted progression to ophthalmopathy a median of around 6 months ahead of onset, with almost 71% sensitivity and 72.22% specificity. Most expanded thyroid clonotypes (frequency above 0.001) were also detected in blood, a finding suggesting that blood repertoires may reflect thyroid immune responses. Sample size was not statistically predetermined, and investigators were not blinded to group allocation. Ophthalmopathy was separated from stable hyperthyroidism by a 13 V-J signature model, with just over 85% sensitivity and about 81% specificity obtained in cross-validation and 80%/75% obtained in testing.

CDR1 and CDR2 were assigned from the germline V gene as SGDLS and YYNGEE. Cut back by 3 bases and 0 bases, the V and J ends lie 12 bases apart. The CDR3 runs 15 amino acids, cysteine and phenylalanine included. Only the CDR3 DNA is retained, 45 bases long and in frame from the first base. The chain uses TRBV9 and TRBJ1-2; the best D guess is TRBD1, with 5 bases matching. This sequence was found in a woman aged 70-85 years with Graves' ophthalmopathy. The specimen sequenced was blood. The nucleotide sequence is TGTGCCAGCAGCGGAGCGACAGAAACTAACTATGGCTACACCTTC. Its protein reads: CASSGATETNYGYTF. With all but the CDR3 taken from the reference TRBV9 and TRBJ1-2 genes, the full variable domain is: DSGVTQTPKHLITATGQRVTLRCSPRSGDLSVYWYQQSLDQGLQFLIQYYNGEERAKGNILERFSAQQFPDLHSELNLSSLELGDSALYFCASSGATETNYGYTFGSGTRLTVV.